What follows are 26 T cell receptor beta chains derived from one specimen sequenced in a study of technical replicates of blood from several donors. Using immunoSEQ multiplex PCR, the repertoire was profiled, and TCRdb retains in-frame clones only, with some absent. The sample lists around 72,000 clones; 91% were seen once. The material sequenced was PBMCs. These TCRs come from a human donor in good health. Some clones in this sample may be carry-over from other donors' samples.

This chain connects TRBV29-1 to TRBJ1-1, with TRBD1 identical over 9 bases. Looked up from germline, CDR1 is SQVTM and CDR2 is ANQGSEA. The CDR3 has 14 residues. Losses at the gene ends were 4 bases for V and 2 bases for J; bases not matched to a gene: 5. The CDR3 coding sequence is TGCAGCGTTGTCCGACAGGGGGGAAACACTGAAGCTTTCTTT. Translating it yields CSVVRQGGNTEAFF.

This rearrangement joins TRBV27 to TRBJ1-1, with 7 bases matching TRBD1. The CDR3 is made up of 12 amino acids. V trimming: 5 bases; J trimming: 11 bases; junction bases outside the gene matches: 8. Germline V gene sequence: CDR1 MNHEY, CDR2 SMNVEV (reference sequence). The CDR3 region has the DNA TGTGCCAGCAGTCCACAGACAGGGCTGGCTTTCTTT. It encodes CASSPQTGLAFF.

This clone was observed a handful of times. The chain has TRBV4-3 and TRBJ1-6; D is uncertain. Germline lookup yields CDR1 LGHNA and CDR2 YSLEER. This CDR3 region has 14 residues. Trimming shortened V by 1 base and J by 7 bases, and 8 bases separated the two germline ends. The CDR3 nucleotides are TGCGCCAGCAGCCAAGGCCAGACAAATTCACCCCTCCACTTT. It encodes CASSQGQTNSPLHF.

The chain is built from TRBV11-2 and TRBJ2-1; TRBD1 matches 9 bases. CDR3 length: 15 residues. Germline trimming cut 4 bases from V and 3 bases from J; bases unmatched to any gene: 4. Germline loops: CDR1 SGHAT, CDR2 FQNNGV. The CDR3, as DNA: TGTGCCAGCAGCTCACCGGGACAGGGCTACAATGAGCAGTTCTTC. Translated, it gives CASSSPGQGYNEQFF.

CDR3 sequence: CAWSGASGSFYNEQFF. CDR3 coding DNA: TGTGCCTGGAGTGGGGCTAGCGGGAGTTTTTACAATGAGCAGTTCTTC. V usage is TRBV30 and J usage is TRBJ2-1; 10 positions agree with TRBD2. V gave up 1 base and J gave up 4 bases; unmatched junction bases: 7. The CDR3 has 16 residues. Per the germline V gene, CDR1 is GTSNPN and CDR2 is SVGIG (reference sequence).

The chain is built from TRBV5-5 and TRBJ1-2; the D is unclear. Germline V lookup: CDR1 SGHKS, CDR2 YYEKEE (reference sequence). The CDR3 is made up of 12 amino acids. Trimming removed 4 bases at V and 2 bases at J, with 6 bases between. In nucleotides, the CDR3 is TGTGCCAGCAGCCGTGAGAACTATGGCTACACCTTC. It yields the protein CASSRENYGYTF.

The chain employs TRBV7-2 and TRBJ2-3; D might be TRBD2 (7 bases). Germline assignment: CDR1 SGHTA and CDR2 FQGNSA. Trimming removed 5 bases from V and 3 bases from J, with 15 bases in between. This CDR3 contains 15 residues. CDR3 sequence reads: CASSRVGGGTDTQYF. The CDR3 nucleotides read TGTGCCAGCAGCCGGGTAGGGGGAGGGACAGATACGCAGTATTTT.

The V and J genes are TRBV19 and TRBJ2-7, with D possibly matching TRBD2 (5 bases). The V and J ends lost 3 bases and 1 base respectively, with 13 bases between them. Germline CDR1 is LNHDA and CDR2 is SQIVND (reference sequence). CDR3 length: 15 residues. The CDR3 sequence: CASSIGQTGSYEQYF. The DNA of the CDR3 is TGTGCCAGTAGTATCGGGCAGACGGGATCCTACGAGCAGTACTTC.

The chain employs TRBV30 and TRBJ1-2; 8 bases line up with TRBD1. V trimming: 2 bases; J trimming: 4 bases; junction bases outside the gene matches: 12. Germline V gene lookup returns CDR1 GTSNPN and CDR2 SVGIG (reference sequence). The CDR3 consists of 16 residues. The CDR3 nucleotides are TGTGCCTGGAGTCTGGTACGCGGACAGGGATCCTATGGCTACACCTTC. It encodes CAWSLVRGQGSYGYTF.

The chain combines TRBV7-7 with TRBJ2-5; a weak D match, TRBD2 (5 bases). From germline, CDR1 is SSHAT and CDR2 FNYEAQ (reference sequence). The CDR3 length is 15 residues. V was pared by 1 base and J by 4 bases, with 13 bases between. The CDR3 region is CASSLVVEGIETQYF. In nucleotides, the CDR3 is TGTGCCAGCAGCTTAGTGGTAGAGGGAATAGAGACCCAGTACTTC.

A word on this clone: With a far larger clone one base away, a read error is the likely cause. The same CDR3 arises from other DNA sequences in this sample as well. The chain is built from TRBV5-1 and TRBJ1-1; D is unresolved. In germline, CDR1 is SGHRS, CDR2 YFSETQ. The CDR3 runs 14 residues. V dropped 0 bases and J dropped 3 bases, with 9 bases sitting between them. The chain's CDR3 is CASSLAGGYTEAFF. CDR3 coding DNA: TGCGCCAGCAGCTTGGCCGGAGGGTACACTGAAGCTTTCTTT. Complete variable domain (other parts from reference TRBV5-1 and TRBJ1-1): KAGVTQTPRYLIKTRGQQVTLSCSPISGHRSVSWYQQTPGQGLQFLFEYFSETQRNKGNFPGRFSGRQFSNSRSEMNVSTLELGDSALYLCASSLAGGYTEAFFGQGTRLTVV.

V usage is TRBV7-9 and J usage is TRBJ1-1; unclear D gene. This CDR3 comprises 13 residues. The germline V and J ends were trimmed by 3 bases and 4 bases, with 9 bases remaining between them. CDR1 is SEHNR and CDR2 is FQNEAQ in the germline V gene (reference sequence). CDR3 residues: CASSLPGSTEAFF. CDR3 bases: TGTGCCAGCAGCTTGCCAGGTTCCACTGAAGCTTTCTTT.

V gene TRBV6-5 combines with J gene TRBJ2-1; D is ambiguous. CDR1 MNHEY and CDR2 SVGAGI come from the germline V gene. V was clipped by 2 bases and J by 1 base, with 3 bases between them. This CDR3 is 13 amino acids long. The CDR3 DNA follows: TGTGCCAGCAGTTACGCGTCCTACAATGAGCAGTTCTTC. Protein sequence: CASSYASYNEQFF.

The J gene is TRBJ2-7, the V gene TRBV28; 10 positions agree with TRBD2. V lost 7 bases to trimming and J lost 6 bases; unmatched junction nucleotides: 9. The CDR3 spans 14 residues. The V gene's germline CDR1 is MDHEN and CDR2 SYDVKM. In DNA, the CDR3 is TGTGCCAGCATTACACACCGGACTAGCGGCGAGCAGTACTTC. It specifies CASITHRTSGEQYF.

The CDR3 loop is CASSLLTGGDGYTF. Here the CDR3 DNA reads TGTGCCAGCAGTCTACTGACAGGGGGCGATGGCTACACCTTC. The chain couples TRBV28 to TRBJ1-2, with 10 bases aligning to TRBD1. Germline V gene sequence: CDR1 MDHEN, CDR2 SYDVKM. The CDR3 has 14 residues. Germline trimming cut 5 bases from V and 6 bases from J; bases unmatched to any gene: 6.

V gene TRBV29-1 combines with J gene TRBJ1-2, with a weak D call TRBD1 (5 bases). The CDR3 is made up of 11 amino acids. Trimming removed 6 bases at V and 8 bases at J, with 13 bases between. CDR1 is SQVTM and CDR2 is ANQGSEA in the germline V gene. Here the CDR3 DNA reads TGCAGCGTGGGGCAACGAGGCGGCTACACCTTC. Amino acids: CSVGQRGGYTF.

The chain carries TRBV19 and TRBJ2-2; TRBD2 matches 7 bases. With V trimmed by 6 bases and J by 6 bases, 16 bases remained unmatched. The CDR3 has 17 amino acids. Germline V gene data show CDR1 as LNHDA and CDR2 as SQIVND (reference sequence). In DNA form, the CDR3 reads TGTGCCAGTAGGCGCAGGGAGGGGTCCCTCGGAGCCGGGGAGCTGTTTTTT. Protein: CASRRREGSLGAGELFF.

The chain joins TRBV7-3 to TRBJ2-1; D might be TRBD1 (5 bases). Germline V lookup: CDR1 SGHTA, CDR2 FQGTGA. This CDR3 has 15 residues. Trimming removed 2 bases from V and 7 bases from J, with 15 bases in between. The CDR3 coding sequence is TGTGCCAGCAGCTTAGAGGCAGGGATGCGGAATGAGCAGTTCTTC. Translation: CASSLEAGMRNEQFF. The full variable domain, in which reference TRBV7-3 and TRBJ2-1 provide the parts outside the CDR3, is GAGVSQTPSNKVTEKGKYVELRCDPISGHTALYWYRQSLGQGPEFLIYFQGTGAADDSGLPNDRFFAVRPEGSVSTLKIQRTERGDSAVYLCASSLEAGMRNEQFFGPGTRLTVL.

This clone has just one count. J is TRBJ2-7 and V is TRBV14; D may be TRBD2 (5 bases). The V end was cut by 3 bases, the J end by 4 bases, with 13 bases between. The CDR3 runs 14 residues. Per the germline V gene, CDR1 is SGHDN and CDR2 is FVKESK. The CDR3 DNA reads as TGTGCCAGCAGCCAGGGCGGGCCGATTTACGAGCAGTACTTC. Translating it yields CASSQGGPIYEQYF.

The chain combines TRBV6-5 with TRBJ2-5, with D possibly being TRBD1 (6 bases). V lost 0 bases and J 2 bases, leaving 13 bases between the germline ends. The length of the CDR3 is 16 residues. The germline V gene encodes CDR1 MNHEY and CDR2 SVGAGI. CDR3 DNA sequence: TGTGCCAGCAGTTACTCGAAGTACAGGGCACAAGAGACCCAGTACTTC. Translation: CASSYSKYRAQETQYF.

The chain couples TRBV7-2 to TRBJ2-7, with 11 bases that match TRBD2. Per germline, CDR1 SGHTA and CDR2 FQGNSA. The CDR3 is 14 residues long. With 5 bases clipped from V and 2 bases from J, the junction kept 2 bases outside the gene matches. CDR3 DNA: TGTGCCAGCAGCAAACTAGCGGGGGCCTACGAGCAGTACTTC. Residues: CASSKLAGAYEQYF.

CDR3: CSVLPRTGAYEQYF. The CDR3 DNA reads as TGCAGCGTTCTACCACGGACAGGGGCCTACGAGCAGTACTTC. The V and J genes are TRBV29-1 and TRBJ2-7; 9 bases map to TRBD1. From germline, CDR1 is SQVTM and CDR2 ANQGSEA. This CDR3 spans 14 amino acids. V trimming: 5 bases; J trimming: 2 bases; junction bases outside the gene matches: 7.

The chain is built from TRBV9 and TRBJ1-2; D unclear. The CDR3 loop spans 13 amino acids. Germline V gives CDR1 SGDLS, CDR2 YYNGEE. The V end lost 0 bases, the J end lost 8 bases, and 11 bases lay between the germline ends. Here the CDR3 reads CASSVGASRGYTF. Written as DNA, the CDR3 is TGTGCCAGCAGCGTAGGGGCCTCCCGAGGCTACACCTTC.

In DNA form, the CDR3 reads TGTGCCAGCAGTGAAGCCCCGGGAAAGCAGTACTTC. The encoded protein is CASSEAPGKQYF. The rearrangement joins TRBV2 to TRBJ2-7; D perhaps matches TRBD2 (5 bases). The CDR3 totals 12 residues. The germline gives CDR1 SNHLY, CDR2 FYNNEI. The V and J ends lost 0 bases and 8 bases respectively, with 8 bases between them.

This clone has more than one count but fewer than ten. The CDR3 bases are TGTGCCTGGAGTGTAGCCTGGTCCTACGAGCAGTACTTC. It encodes CAWSVAWSYEQYF. The chain employs TRBV30 and TRBJ2-7; D remains ambiguous. There are 13 residues in the CDR3. V was trimmed by 0 bases and J by 1 base, leaving 7 bases between them. Per the germline V gene, CDR1 is GTSNPN and CDR2 is SVGIG (reference sequence).

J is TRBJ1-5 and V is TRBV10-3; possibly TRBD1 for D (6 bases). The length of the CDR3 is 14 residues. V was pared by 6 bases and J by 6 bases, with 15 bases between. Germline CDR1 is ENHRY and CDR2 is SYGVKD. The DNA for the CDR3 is TGTGCCATCAGCCAGGGGCTTTTTGGTCAGCCCCAGCATTTT. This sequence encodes CAISQGLFGQPQHF.